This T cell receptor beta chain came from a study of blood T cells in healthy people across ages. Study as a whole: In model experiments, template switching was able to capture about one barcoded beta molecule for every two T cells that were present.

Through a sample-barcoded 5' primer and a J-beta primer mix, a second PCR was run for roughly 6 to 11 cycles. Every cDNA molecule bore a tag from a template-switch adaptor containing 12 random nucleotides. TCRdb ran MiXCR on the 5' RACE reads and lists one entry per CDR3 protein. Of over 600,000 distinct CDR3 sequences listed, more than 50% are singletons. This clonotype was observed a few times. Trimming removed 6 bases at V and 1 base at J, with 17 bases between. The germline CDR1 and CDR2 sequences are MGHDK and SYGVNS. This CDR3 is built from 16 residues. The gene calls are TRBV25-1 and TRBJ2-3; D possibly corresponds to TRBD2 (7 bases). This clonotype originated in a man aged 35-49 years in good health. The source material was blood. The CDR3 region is CASRPLGGLGTDTQYF. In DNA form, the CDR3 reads TGTGCCAGCAGGCCCCTGGGGGGGCTTGGCACAGATACGCAGTATTTT.